This T cell receptor (beta chain) derives from a study of T-cell reconstitution after alpha-beta-depleted transplantation in children. The table lists this clonotype with a few counts. CDR1 and CDR2 from the germline V gene are SQVTM and ANQGSEA. Trimming at V came to 4 bases and at J to 10 bases, leaving 11 bases not matched to a gene. This CDR3 has 14 amino acids. The TCRbeta library was prepared with unique molecular identifiers. MiXCR, applied by TCRdb to the PCR reads, yields one record per CDR3 protein. The repertoire holds over 550,000 distinct CDR3 sequences, with roughly 10% as singletons. This sequence originates from a human donor who donated a stem cell graft to a child with acute myeloid leukemia. The sequences come from PBMCs from the stem cell graft donor, collected from the stem cell graft. The V and J genes are TRBV29-1 and TRBJ2-1; TRBD1 matches at 9 bases. Written as DNA, the CDR3 is TGCAGCGTTGTGATGGACAGGGGATTCGACGAGCAGTTCTTC. Amino acids: CSVVMDRGFDEQFF.